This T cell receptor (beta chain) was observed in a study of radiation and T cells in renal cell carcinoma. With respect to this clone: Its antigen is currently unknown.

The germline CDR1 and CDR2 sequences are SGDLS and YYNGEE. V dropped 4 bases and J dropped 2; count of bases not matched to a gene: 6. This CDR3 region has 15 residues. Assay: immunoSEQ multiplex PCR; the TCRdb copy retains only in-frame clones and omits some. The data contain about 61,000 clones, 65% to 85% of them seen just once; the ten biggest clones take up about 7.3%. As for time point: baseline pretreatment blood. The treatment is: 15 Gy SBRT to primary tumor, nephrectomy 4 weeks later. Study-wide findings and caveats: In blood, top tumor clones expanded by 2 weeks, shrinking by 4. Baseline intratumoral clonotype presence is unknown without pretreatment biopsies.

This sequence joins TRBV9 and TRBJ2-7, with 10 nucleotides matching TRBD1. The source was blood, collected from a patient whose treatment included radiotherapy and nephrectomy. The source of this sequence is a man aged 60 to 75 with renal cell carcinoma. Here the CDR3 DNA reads TGTGCCAGCAGCTTAGGACAGGGGGTCACCTACGAGCAGTACTTC. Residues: CASSLGQGVTYEQYF.